The rows below give T cell receptor beta chains drawn from one sample of a study of PD-1 blockade in mismatch repair-deficient tumors. For these receptors, no antigen is known. Libraries were prepared by immunoSEQ multiplex PCR; TCRdb keeps only in-frame clonotypes and omits some of them. The sample shows around 14,000 clones, around 84% of them seen only once. Sample: cells cultured in vitro, taken from a patient treated with pembrolizumab. The receptor source for this set is an adult with mismatch repair-deficient cancer. Each CDR3 is given with its conserved first and last residue. D genes are given only for firm matches. The size of a clone is reported for some rows only, either as once, few or many, or as a class for expanded clones.

D	size	J	V	CDR3	DNA
-	-	TRBJ1-5	TRBV6-5	CASRMGEGNQPQHF	TGTGCCAGCAGGATGGGCGAAGGCAATCAGCCCCAGCATTTT
TRBD1	-	TRBJ1-1	TRBV9	CASSGTGAEAFF	TGTGCCAGCAGCGGGACAGGGGCTGAAGCTTTCTTT
-	-	TRBJ1-4	TRBV19	CASSFGATNEKLFF	TGTGCCAGTAGTTTTGGAGCAACTAATGAAAAACTGTTTTTT
-	-	TRBJ2-1	TRBV27	CASSSVDREVYNEQFF	TGTGCCAGCAGTTCAGTTGACAGGGAGGTCTACAATGAGCAGTTCTTC
-	-	TRBJ2-7	TRBV6-6	CASNDGGLQQYF	TGTGCCAGCAATGACGGCGGCCTGCAGCAGTACTTC
TRBD2	-	TRBJ2-2	TRBV9	CASRVAGFTGELFF	TGTGCCAGCAGGGTAGCGGGATTCACCGGGGAGCTGTTTTTT
-	-	TRBJ2-2	TRBV15	CATSRALRADTGELFF	TGTGCCACCAGCAGAGCTTTGAGGGCGGACACCGGGGAGCTGTTTTTT
TRBD2	-	TRBJ2-1	TRBV9	CASSVDLLAANNEQFF	TGTGCCAGCAGCGTAGATTTGCTAGCGGCGAACAATGAGCAGTTCTTC
-	-	TRBJ2-7	TRBV7-9	CASSFGRETYEQYF	TGTGCCAGCAGCTTCGGGCGAGAAACCTACGAGCAGTACTTC
-	-	TRBJ1-4	TRBV5-4	CASSLQGINEKLFF	TGTGCCAGCAGCTTACAGGGAATTAATGAAAAACTGTTTTTT
TRBD1	-	TRBJ2-1	TRBV28	CASLGAGGYYNEQFF	TGTGCCAGCTTGGGGGCAGGGGGCTACTACAATGAGCAGTTCTTC
-	few	TRBJ1-1	TRBV27	CASSFTGYTEAFF	TGTGCCAGCAGTTTCACAGGGTACACTGAAGCTTTCTTT
-	-	TRBJ2-5	TRBV25-1	CASSEERDVSFGETQYF	TGTGCCAGCAGTGAGGAGAGGGACGTTTCCTTTGGTGAGACCCAGTACTTC
-	-	TRBJ2-2	TRBV19	CASRVKSRTGFDTGELFF	TGTGCCAGTAGAGTCAAGTCACGAACAGGGTTTGACACCGGGGAGCTGTTTTTT
TRBD1	-	TRBJ1-1	TRBV6-4	CASRRQGEIRAEAFF	TGTGCCAGCAGAAGACAGGGTGAAATTAGGGCTGAAGCTTTCTTT
-	-	TRBJ1-5	TRBV29-1	CSVGWGLNSNQPQHF	TGCAGCGTTGGATGGGGGTTGAATAGCAATCAGCCCCAGCATTTT
-	-	TRBJ2-1	TRBV7-9	CASSLAPEQFF	TGTGCCAGCAGCTTAGCGCCTGAGCAGTTCTTC